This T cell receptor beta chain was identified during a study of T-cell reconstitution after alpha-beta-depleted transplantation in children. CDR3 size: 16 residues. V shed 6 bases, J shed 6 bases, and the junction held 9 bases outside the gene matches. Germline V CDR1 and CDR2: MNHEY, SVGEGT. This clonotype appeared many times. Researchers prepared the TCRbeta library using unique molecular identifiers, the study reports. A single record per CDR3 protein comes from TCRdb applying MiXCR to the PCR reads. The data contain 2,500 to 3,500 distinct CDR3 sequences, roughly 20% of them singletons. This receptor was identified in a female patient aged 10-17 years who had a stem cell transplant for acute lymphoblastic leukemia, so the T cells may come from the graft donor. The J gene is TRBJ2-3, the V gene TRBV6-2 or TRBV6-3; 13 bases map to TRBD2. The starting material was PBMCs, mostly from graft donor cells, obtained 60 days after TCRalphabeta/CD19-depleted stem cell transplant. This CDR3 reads CASRNPLAGGPDTQYF. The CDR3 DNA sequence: TGTGCCAGCAGGAATCCACTAGCGGGAGGGCCGGATACGCAGTATTTT.